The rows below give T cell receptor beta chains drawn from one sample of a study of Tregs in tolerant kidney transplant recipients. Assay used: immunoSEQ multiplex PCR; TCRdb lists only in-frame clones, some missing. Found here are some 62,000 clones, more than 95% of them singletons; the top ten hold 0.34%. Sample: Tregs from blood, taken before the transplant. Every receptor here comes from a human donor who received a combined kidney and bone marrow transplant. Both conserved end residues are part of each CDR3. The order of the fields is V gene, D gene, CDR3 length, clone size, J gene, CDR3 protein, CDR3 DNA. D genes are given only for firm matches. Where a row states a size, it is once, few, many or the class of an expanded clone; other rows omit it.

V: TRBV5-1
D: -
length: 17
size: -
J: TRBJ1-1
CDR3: CASSLGWTAEPDTEAFF
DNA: TGCGCCAGCAGCTTAGGTTGGACTGCTGAACCTGACACTGAAGCTTTCTTT

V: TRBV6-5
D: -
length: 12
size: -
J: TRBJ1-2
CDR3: CASSYSGGGYTF
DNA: TGTGCCAGCAGTTACTCGGGAGGGGGCTACACCTTC

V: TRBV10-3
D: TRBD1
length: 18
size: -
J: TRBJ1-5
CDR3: CAISERHPRGGKHQPQHF
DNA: TGTGCCATCAGTGAGCGCCACCCGAGAGGGGGCAAGCATCAGCCCCAGCATTTT

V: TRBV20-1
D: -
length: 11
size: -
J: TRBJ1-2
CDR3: CSARSVGGYTF
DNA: TGCAGTGCTAGATCAGTCGGGGGCTACACCTTC

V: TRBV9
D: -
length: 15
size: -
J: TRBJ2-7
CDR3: CASSAGDRAPVEQYF
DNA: TGTGCCAGCAGCGCGGGGGACAGAGCCCCTGTGGAGCAGTACTTC

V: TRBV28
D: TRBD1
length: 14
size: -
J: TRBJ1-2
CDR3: CASDRQGVTYGYTF
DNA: TGTGCCAGCGATAGACAGGGTGTTACCTATGGCTACACCTTC

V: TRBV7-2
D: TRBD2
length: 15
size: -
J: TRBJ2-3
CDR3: CASSPSGRPTDTQYF
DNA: TGTGCCAGCAGCCCTAGCGGGAGGCCCACAGATACGCAGTATTTT

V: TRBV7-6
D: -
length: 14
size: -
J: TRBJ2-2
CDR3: CASSFAAHGGELFF
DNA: TGTGCCAGCAGCTTTGCGGCCCACGGCGGGGAGCTGTTTTTT

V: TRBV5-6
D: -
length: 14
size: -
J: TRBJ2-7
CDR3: CASSSRTERYEQYF
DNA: TGTGCCAGCAGCTCTCGGACTGAACGCTACGAGCAGTACTTC

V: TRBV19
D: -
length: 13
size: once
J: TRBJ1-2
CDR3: CASSPRIGYGYTF
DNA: TGTGCCAGTAGTCCCCGTATCGGCTATGGCTACACCTTC

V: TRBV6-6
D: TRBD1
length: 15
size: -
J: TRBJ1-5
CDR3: CASKLSLTGRQPQHF
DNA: TGTGCCAGCAAATTGTCCTTGACAGGGCGTCAGCCCCAGCATTTT

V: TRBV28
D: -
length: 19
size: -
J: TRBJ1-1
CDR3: CASPVSGQAVAGINTEAFF
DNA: TGTGCCAGCCCAGTTTCAGGGCAGGCGGTGGCAGGGATTAACACTGAAGCTTTCTTT

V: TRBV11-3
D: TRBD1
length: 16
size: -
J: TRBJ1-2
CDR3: CASSSGQGASNYGYTF
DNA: TGTGCCAGCAGCTCGGGACAGGGGGCTTCTAACTATGGCTACACCTTC

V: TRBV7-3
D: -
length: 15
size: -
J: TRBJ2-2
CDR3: CASSSQPIRGGELFF
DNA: TGTGCCAGCAGCTCGCAACCTATCCGGGGCGGGGAGCTGTTTTTT

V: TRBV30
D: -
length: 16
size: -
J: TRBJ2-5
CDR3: CAWSRSHLGGEETQYF
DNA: TGTGCCTGGAGTCGCTCCCACCTGGGAGGCGAAGAGACCCAGTACTTC

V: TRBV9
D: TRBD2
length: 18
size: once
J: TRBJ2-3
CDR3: CASSPAGGRAESTDTQYF
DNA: TGTGCCAGCAGCCCGGCGGGCGGGAGGGCCGAGTCCACAGATACGCAGTATTTT

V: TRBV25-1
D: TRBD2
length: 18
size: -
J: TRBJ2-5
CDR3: CASSESWQRGGLLETQYF
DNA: TGTGCCAGCAGTGAATCCTGGCAGCGGGGGGGCCTATTGGAGACCCAGTACTTC

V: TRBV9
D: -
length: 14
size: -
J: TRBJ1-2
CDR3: CASSVGTRGNGYTF
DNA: TGTGCCAGCAGCGTAGGGACCAGGGGTAATGGCTACACCTTC

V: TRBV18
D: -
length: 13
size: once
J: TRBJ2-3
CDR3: CASSPPLSDTQYF
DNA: TGTGCCAGCTCACCACCGTTATCAGATACGCAGTATTTT

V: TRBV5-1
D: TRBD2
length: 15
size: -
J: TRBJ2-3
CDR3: CASSSSAGGLDTQYF
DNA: TGCGCCAGCAGCTCTTCAGCGGGGGGGCTGGATACGCAGTATTTT

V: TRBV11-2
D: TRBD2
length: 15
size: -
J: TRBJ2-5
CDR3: CASSLRLAGGETQYF
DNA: TGTGCCAGCAGCTTACGACTAGCGGGGGGAGAGACCCAGTACTTC

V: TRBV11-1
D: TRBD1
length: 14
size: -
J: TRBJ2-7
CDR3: CASSLAGGRYEQYF
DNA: TGTGCCAGCAGCTTGGCAGGGGGCAGGTACGAGCAGTACTTC

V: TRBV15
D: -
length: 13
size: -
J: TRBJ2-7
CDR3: CATSRAAFYEQYF
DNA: TGTGCCACCAGCAGGGCCGCTTTCTACGAGCAGTACTTC

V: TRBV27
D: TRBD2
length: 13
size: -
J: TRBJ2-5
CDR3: CASSRLAQETQYF
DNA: TGTGCCAGCAGCAGACTAGCTCAAGAGACCCAGTACTTC

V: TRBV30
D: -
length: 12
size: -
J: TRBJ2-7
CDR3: CAWSAGFYEQYF
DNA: TGTGCCTGGAGCGCAGGGTTCTACGAGCAGTACTTC

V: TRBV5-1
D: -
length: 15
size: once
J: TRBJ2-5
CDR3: CASSPGTFVTETQYF
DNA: TGCGCCAGCAGCCCCGGGACTTTTGTAACTGAGACCCAGTACTTC

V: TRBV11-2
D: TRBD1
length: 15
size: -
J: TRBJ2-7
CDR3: CASSYRTGGIDEQYF
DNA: TGTGCCAGCAGTTACAGGACAGGGGGCATCGACGAGCAGTACTTC

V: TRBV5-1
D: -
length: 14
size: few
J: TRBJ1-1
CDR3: CASSLDPVETEAFF
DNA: TGCGCCAGCAGCCTTGACCCGGTGGAGACTGAAGCTTTCTTT

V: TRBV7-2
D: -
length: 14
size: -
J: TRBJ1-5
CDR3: CASSRGGGNQPQHF
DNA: TGTGCCAGCAGCCGCGGTGGAGGCAATCAGCCCCAGCATTTT

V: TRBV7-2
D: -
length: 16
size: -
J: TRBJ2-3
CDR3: CASSYSGLTGTDTQYF
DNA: TGTGCCAGCAGTTATAGTGGACTAACAGGCACAGATACGCAGTATTTT

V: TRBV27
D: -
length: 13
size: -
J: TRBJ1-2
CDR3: CASSWGGAYGYTF
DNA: TGTGCCAGCAGTTGGGGGGGAGCCTATGGCTACACCTTC

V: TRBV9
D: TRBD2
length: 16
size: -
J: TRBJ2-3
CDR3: CASSVGIAGGQDTQYF
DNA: TGTGCCAGCAGCGTAGGGATAGCGGGGGGCCAAGATACGCAGTATTTT

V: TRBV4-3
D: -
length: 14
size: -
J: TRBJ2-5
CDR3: CASSPGHPPETQYF
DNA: TGCGCCAGCAGCCCTGGCCACCCGCCGGAGACCCAGTACTTC

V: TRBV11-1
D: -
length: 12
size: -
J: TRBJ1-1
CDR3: CASSPASRKAFF
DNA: TGTGCCAGCTCCCCGGCGTCTAGAAAAGCTTTCTTT

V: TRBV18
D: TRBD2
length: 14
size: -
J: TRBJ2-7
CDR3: CASSPLAGGGEQYF
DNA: TGTGCCAGCTCACCTCTAGCGGGGGGGGGCGAGCAGTACTTC

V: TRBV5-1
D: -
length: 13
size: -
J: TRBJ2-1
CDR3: CASSSVLYYEQFF
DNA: TGCGCCAGCAGCTCGGTCCTATATTATGAGCAGTTCTTC

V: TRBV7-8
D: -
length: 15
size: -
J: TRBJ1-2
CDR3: CASSFSGHPNYGYTF
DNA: TGTGCCAGCAGCTTTTCAGGTCACCCCAACTATGGCTACACCTTC

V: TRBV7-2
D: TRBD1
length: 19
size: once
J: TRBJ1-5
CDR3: CASSLRSVYGQGPDQPQHF
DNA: TGTGCCAGCAGCTTAAGGTCCGTTTATGGACAGGGCCCGGATCAGCCCCAGCATTTT

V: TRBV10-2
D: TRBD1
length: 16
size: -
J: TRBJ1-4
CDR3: CASSESGVRGQGKLFF
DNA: TGCGCCAGCAGTGAGTCCGGTGTTCGGGGACAGGGGAAACTGTTTTTT

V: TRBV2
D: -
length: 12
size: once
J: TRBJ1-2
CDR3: CASSSGIYGYTF
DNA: TGTGCCAGCAGCTCAGGGATATATGGCTACACCTTC

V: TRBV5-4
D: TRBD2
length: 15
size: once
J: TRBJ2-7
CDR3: CASSSKSGGDYEQYF
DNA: TGTGCCAGCAGCTCCAAGAGCGGGGGGGACTACGAGCAGTACTTC

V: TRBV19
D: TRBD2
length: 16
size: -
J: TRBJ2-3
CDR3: CASSIGLAGGTDTQYF
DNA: TGTGCCAGTAGTATCGGCCTAGCGGGGGGAACAGATACGCAGTATTTT

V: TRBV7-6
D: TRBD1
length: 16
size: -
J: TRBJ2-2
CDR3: CASSLLTGSNTGELFF
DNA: TGTGCCAGCAGCTTATTGACAGGGTCGAACACCGGGGAGCTGTTTTTT

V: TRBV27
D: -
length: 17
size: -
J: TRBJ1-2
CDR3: CASSSVARSARVYGYTF
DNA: TGTGCCAGCAGTTCCGTCGCGAGGTCGGCCAGGGTCTATGGCTACACCTTC

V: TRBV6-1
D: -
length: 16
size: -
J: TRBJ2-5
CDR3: CASSEGRGPYQETQYF
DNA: TGTGCCAGCAGTGAAGGGAGGGGACCGTACCAAGAGACCCAGTACTTC

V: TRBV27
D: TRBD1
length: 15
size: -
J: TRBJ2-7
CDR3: CASSSGTGFFHEQYF
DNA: TGTGCCAGCAGTTCCGGGACAGGGTTCTTCCACGAGCAGTACTTC

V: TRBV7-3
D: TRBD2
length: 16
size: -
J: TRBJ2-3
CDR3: CASSLNPGLAGDTQYF
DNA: TGTGCCAGCAGCTTAAATCCAGGACTAGCGGGAGATACGCAGTATTTT

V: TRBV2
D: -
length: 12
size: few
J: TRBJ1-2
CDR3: CASRDTNYGYTF
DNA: TGTGCCAGCAGGGACACTAACTATGGCTACACCTTC

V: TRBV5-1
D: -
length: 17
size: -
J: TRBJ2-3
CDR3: CASSYGTSTRDTDTQYF
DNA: TGCGCCAGCAGCTACGGGACTTCAACCAGGGACACAGATACGCAGTATTTT

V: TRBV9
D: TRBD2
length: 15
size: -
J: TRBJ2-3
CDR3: CASSERLAGFDTQYF
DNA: TGTGCCAGCAGCGAAAGACTAGCGGGATTCGATACGCAGTATTTT

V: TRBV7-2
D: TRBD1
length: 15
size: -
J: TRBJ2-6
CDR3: CASRPDRGFDNVLTF
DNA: TGTGCCAGCAGACCAGACAGGGGGTTCGACAACGTCCTGACTTTC

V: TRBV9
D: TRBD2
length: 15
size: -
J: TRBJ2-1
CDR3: CASSVGGRGDNEQFF
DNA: TGTGCCAGCAGCGTAGGCGGGAGAGGGGACAATGAGCAGTTCTTC

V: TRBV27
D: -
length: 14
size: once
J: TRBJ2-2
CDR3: CASKPAVNTGELFF
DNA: TGTGCCAGCAAACCAGCGGTGAACACCGGGGAGCTGTTTTTT

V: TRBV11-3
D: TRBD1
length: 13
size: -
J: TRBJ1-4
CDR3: CASSRDSNEKLFF
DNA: TGTGCCAGCAGCCGGGACAGTAATGAAAAACTGTTTTTT

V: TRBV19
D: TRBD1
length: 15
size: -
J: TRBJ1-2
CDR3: CASSIWDRGSYGYTF
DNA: TGTGCCAGTAGTATTTGGGACAGGGGGTCCTATGGCTACACCTTC

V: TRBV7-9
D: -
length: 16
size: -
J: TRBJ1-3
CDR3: CASSYGGLRSGNTIYF
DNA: TGTGCCAGCAGCTACGGCGGACTGAGGTCTGGAAACACCATATATTTT

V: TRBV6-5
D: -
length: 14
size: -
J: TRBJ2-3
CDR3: CASSWDRGTDTQYF
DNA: TGTGCCAGCAGTTGGGACAGAGGGACTGATACGCAGTATTTT